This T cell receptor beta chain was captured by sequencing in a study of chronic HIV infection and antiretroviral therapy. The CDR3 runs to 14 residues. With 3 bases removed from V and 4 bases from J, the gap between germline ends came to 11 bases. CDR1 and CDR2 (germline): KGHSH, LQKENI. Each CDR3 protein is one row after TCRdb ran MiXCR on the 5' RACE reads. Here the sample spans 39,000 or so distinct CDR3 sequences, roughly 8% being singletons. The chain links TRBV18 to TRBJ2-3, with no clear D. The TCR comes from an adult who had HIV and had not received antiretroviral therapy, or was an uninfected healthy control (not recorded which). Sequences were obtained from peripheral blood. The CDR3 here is CASSPGASADTQYF. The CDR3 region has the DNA TGTGCCAGCTCACCTGGTGCGTCCGCAGATACGCAGTATTTT.